A selection of T cell receptor beta chains follows, all from one sample in a study of cytomegalovirus exposure and HLA in healthy donors. Data came from immunoSEQ multiplex PCR; TCRdb stores just in-frame clones and leaves some out. The sample has around 180,000 clones, around four fifths seen once. Sequencing was performed on PBMCs. The origin of the receptors is a woman in her forties in good health and CMV-seronegative. Both conserved end residues are part of each CDR3. A D gene is named only where the DNA matches it firmly. Rows may omit the clone size; those that give it use once, few, many or a size class.

>-|TRBJ2-7|TRBV7-9|TRBD1
TGTGCCAGCAGCTTGGTATTGGGACAGACCTACGAGCAGTACTTC
CASSLVLGQTYEQYF
>-|TRBJ1-4|TRBV7-6|TRBD1
TGTGCCAGCAGGTCTAGGACAGGGGATGAAAAACTGTTTTTT
CASRSRTGDEKLFF
>-|TRBJ1-2|TRBV30|-
TGTGCCTGGAGTGTGGTAGGGGGTGGCTACACCTTC
CAWSVVGGGYTF
>-|TRBJ2-2|TRBV5-1|TRBD2
TGCGCCAGCAGCATCCGGACTAGCGAGACCGGGGAGCTGTTTTTT
CASSIRTSETGELFF
>few|TRBJ2-1|TRBV14|TRBD2
TGTGCCAGCAGCCAAGGACTAGCGGGGGCTGAGCAGTTCTTC
CASSQGLAGAEQFF
>-|TRBJ1-4|TRBV5-4|TRBD1
TGTGCCACCACGAAACAGGGGGTTAATGAAAAACTGTTTTTT
CATTKQGVNEKLFF
>-|TRBJ2-1|TRBV9|TRBD2
TGTGCCAGCAGCGTAGGATCGGTGAGCGGGAGAAATGTCTTC
CASSVGSVSGRNVF
>-|TRBJ2-5|TRBV9|TRBD1
TGTGCCAGCAGCCCCGGGACAGGGTCGGAGACCCAGTACTTC
CASSPGTGSETQYF
>-|TRBJ2-6|TRBV5-3|-
TGTGCCAGAAGCACCCGACAGACCTCTGGGGCCAACGTCCTGACTTTC
CARSTRQTSGANVLTF
>-|TRBJ2-1|TRBV4-3|TRBD2
TGCGCCAGCAGCCAAAGCCTAGCGGGAGTCAATGAGCAGTTCTTC
CASSQSLAGVNEQFF
>-|TRBJ1-2|TRBV5-4|-
TGTGCCAGCAGCTTGGCCCGGGACACTTCCACTAACTATGGCTACACCTTC
CASSLARDTSTNYGYTF
>-|TRBJ2-1|TRBV6-6|-
TGTGCCAGCAGACCTACAGGGTTCCCCTACAATGAGCAGTTCTTC
CASRPTGFPYNEQFF
>-|TRBJ1-1|TRBV5-6|-
TGTGCCAGCAGCTTCCAGGGGCGAAAGGCTGAAGCTTTCTTT
CASSFQGRKAEAFF
>-|TRBJ1-4|TRBV7-9|-
TGTGCCAGCAGCTTAAGATTCGGCAGGGCGGGAGCAACTAATGAAAAACTGTTTTTT
CASSLRFGRAGATNEKLFF
>once|TRBJ1-1|TRBV10-3|-
TGTGCCATCAGTCAGGACAGCACAGACACTGAAGCTTTCTTT
CAISQDSTDTEAFF
>-|TRBJ2-5|TRBV5-8|TRBD2
TGTGCCAGCAGCGTGGGACTAGCGGGTGTCCAAGAGACCCAGTACTTC
CASSVGLAGVQETQYF
>-|TRBJ1-1|TRBV7-9|TRBD1
TGTGCCAGCAGCTTAGAGGGACAGGGGGCATCTGAAGCTTTCTTT
CASSLEGQGASEAFF
>-|TRBJ2-5|TRBV2|TRBD2
TGTGCCAGCAGCGTTGGGGCTAGCGGGAGGCCTCAAGAGACCCAGTACTTC
CASSVGASGRPQETQYF
>-|TRBJ1-1|TRBV11-3|-
TGTGCCAGCGTCATACAGGGTGGGTCGGAAGCTTTCTTT
CASVIQGGSEAFF
>-|TRBJ2-7|TRBV12-5|TRBD2
TGTGCTAGTGGTTTGGTAGCGGGAGGTGTATACGAGCAGTACTTC
CASGLVAGGVYEQYF
>few|TRBJ1-1|TRBV19|-
TGTGCCAGTAGTATAACACTAAGCACTGAAGCTTTCTTT
CASSITLSTEAFF
>-|TRBJ1-1|TRBV11-3|TRBD1
TGTGCCAGCGGACAGGGGGCTATGGTTGAAGCTTTCTTT
CASGQGAMVEAFF
>once|TRBJ1-1|TRBV7-9|-
TGTGCCAGCAGCCCCTACCTAGACAGCAGTGAAGCTTTCTTT
CASSPYLDSSEAFF
>few|TRBJ1-3|TRBV11-2|-
TGTGCCAGCAGCTTAGACAGTTCCTCTGGAAACACCATATATTTT
CASSLDSSSGNTIYF
>once|TRBJ1-2|TRBV4-2|-
TGTGCCAGCAGCCAAAATTACAGGGAGGGCTATGGCTACACCTTC
CASSQNYREGYGYTF
>once|TRBJ2-1|TRBV9|TRBD2
TGTGCCAGCAGCGTAGCGGGAGGGTTAAATGAGCAGTTCTTC
CASSVAGGLNEQFF
>once|TRBJ1-2|TRBV4-1|-
TGCGCCAGCAGCCAAGATTTAACGGTCGGGTATGGCTACACCTTC
CASSQDLTVGYGYTF
>-|TRBJ2-2|TRBV5-4|TRBD1
TGTGCCAGCAGCTCAGGACAGGGCGGCGGGGAGCTGTTTTTT
CASSSGQGGGELFF
>-|TRBJ2-5|TRBV30|-
TGTGCCTGGGATGGGGGGGCTGACCGAAACTTC
CAWDGGADRNF
>-|TRBJ1-3|TRBV18|-
TGTGCCAGCTCACCGGAGGGCGCCTCCTCTGGAAACACCATATATTTT
CASSPEGASSGNTIYF
>-|TRBJ1-1|TRBV6-5|TRBD1
TGTGCCAGCAACCGGGCAGGGGGCGCGGGCACTGAAGCTTTCTTT
CASNRAGGAGTEAFF
>-|TRBJ2-3|TRBV5-6|TRBD1
TGTGCCAGCAGTGTCGCCCAGGGGGCAGATACGCAGTATTTT
CASSVAQGADTQYF
>-|TRBJ2-1|TRBV19|-
TGTGCCAGTAGTATGGAGTACAATGAGCAGTTCTTC
CASSMEYNEQFF
>-|TRBJ1-4|TRBV9|TRBD1
TGTGCCAGCAGCGTAGCACAGGGGGCTGAAAAACTGTTTTTT
CASSVAQGAEKLFF
>-|TRBJ1-5|TRBV7-2|TRBD1
TGTGCCAGCAGCTGGGGACAGGGGATTAGCAATCAGCCCCAGCATTTT
CASSWGQGISNQPQHF
>-|TRBJ2-7|TRBV7-9|TRBD1
TGTGCCAGCACCTTACCCGGACAGGGCTACGAGCAGTACTTC
CASTLPGQGYEQYF
>-|TRBJ1-5|TRBV7-9|TRBD1
TGTGCCAGCAGCCCTGGGACAGTTGATAGCAATCAGCCCCAGCATTTT
CASSPGTVDSNQPQHF
>-|TRBJ1-6|TRBV4-3|-
TGCGCCAGCAGCCAAGATAGTCCGATCAATAATTCACCCCTCCACTTT
CASSQDSPINNSPLHF
>-|TRBJ1-2|TRBV5-1|TRBD1
TGCGCCAGCAGCCCGGACAGGGCGAGTCGCGGCTACACCTTC
CASSPDRASRGYTF
>-|TRBJ2-1|TRBV2|TRBD2
TGTGCCAGCAGACCCCTAGCGGGAGTAAATGAGCAGTTCTTC
CASRPLAGVNEQFF